Presented here are 20 T cell receptor beta chains from one specimen sequenced in a study of blood T cell repertoires in COVID-19 (dated by TCRdb to between 2020 and 2021). Library preparation used the immunoSEQ multiplex PCR assay. The table comes from immuneACCESS by way of TCRdb, which keeps in-frame sequences with V and J called. Part of the clones is missing from these tables; in studies checked, under half for an unresolved V gene and the rest for unknown reasons. In all, the sample holds about 81,000 clones, and 91% of those were seen once. The ten most abundant clones make up about 2% of the sample. The sequencing input was peripheral blood. These receptor sequences come from a woman aged 50 to 60 in a cohort sampled during active COVID-19.

The genes are TRBV6-5 and TRBJ2-7; D remains ambiguous. V lost 5 bases to trimming and J lost 2 bases, with 10 bases between them. Per the germline V gene, CDR1 is MNHEY and CDR2 is SVGAGI. The CDR3 runs to 13 residues. CDR3 coding DNA: TGTGCCAGCAGTCCCTACGAAACCTACGAGCAGTACTTC. Its translation is CASSPYETYEQYF.

The chain couples TRBV3-1 (or the pseudogene TRBV3-2) to TRBJ1-1, with TRBD1 identical over 9 bases. The CDR3 totals 15 residues. Per germline, CDR1 LGHDT and CDR2 YNNKEL (reference sequence). Germline trimming cut 1 base from V and 4 bases from J; bases unmatched to any gene: 4. CDR3 loop: CASSQGQGGSTEAFF. CDR3 DNA: TGTGCCAGCAGCCAAGGACAGGGGGGTAGCACTGAAGCTTTCTTT.

The gene calls are TRBV12-3 or TRBV12-4 and TRBJ2-5; tentative D call: TRBD1 (6 bases). Trimming removed 6 bases at V and 2 bases at J, with 10 bases between. This CDR3 comprises 13 residues. CDR3 protein: CASSRGQQETQYF. The CDR3 nucleotides are TGTGCCAGCAGCCGCGGACAGCAAGAGACCCAGTACTTC.

The chain links TRBV5-1 to TRBJ1-1; D remains ambiguous. The CDR3 spans 15 residues. Between the trimmed V and J ends, which lost 0 bases and 1 base, there was a span of 10 bases. Germline CDR1 SGHRS, CDR2 YFSETQ. The CDR3 region has the DNA TGCGCCAGCAGCTTGGTCGCCGGGAGGAACACTGAAGCTTTCTTT. Translated: CASSLVAGRNTEAFF.

The chain combines TRBV28 with TRBJ1-5; 11 nucleotides line up with TRBD1. The CDR3 loop spans 17 amino acids. Germline trimming cut 5 bases from V and 6 bases from J; bases unmatched to any gene: 12. From germline, CDR1 is MDHEN and CDR2 SYDVKM. The CDR3 reads CASSPLPGQGVFQPQHF. DNA for the CDR3: TGTGCCAGCAGTCCGCTTCCGGGACAGGGGGTGTTTCAGCCCCAGCATTTT.

A few counts support this clone. The chain combines TRBV28 with TRBJ2-7, with D possibly TRBD2 on 5 matching bases. V was cut by 5 bases and J by 3 bases, with 17 bases left in between. Germline V gives CDR1 MDHEN, CDR2 SYDVKM. The CDR3 runs to 15 residues. CDR3 sequence reads: CASSGPGENFYEQYF. The CDR3 DNA reads as TGTGCCAGCAGTGGACCCGGGGAGAACTTCTACGAGCAGTACTTC.

The gene calls are TRBV6-5 and TRBJ2-6; D gene unclear. Trimming removed 6 bases at V and 0 bases at J, with 9 bases between. Germline V lookup: CDR1 MNHEY, CDR2 SVGAGI. The CDR3 runs 15 residues. The CDR3 protein is CASRAKPSGANVLTF. For the CDR3, the DNA is TGTGCCAGCAGGGCCAAACCCTCTGGGGCCAACGTCCTGACTTTC.

This clone was detected only once. CDR3 residues: CASSLSGTGNSYEQYF. CDR3 DNA: TGTGCCAGCAGTTTATCTGGGACAGGGAATTCCTACGAGCAGTACTTC. This chain uses TRBV27 with TRBJ2-7, with TRBD1 matching 9 bases. CDR3 length: 16 residues. Trimming at V came to 0 bases and at J to 1 base, leaving 4 bases not matched to a gene. Germline V CDR1 and CDR2: MNHEY, SMNVEV (reference sequence).

This sequence joins TRBV28 and TRBJ1-1; possible D gene TRBD1, 5 bases. With 6 bases removed from V and 7 bases from J, the gap between germline ends came to 21 bases. Germline loops: CDR1 MDHEN, CDR2 SYDVKM. This CDR3 contains 15 residues. CDR3 bases: TGTGCCAGCAGACCCCCCATCCAGGGACTACTTGAAGCTTTCTTT. It is translated as CASRPPIQGLLEAFF.

The genes are TRBV19 and TRBJ2-7; 8 nucleotides line up with TRBD1. This CDR3 spans 13 amino acids. With 4 bases clipped from V and 4 bases from J, the junction kept 3 bases outside the gene matches. Germline CDR1 reads LNHDA; CDR2 reads SQIVND (reference sequence). The CDR3 sequence is CASSTGDRYEQYF. Here the CDR3 DNA reads TGTGCCAGTAGTACAGGGGACAGGTACGAGCAGTACTTC.

The V and J genes are TRBV5-5 and TRBJ2-3, with D perhaps TRBD2 (6 bases). CDR1 is SGHKS and CDR2 is YYEKEE in the germline V gene (reference sequence). V shed 10 bases and J shed 2 bases, with 17 bases lying between them. The CDR3 is 14 residues long. CDR3 amino acids: CADARDFYTDTQYF. CDR3 nucleotides: TGTGCCGATGCAAGGGACTTTTACACAGATACGCAGTATTTT. The entire variable domain, with the rest obtained from reference TRBV5-5 and TRBJ2-3, is as follows: DAGVTQSPTHLIKTRGQQVTLRCSPISGHKSVSWYQQVLGQGPQFIFQYYEKEERGRGNFPDRFSARQFPNYSSELNVNALLLGDSALYLCADARDFYTDTQYFGPGTRLTVL.

The chain is built from TRBV5-1 and TRBJ2-1, with 11 positions matching TRBD1. The length of the CDR3 is 15 residues. Germline V gene data show CDR1 as SGHRS and CDR2 as YFSETQ. V was pared by 3 bases and J by 9 bases, with 8 bases of the junction left unmatched. The CDR3: CASSSGQGAYVEQFF. As DNA, the CDR3 is TGCGCCAGCAGCTCCGGACAGGGGGCGTATGTTGAGCAGTTCTTC.

The V gene is TRBV12-3 or TRBV12-4, the J gene TRBJ1-1, with a possible D match to TRBD1 (6 bases). Trimming took off 11 bases at V and 5 bases at J, with 18 bases between the two ends. This CDR3 has 13 amino acids. DNA of the CDR3: TGTGCCTCCTCTGGACAGCGGGAAACTGAAGCTTTCTTT. Amino acids: CASSGQRETEAFF.

This chain links TRBV3-1 (or the pseudogene TRBV3-2) with TRBJ2-7, with D tentatively TRBD2 (5 bases). Germline V gene lookup returns CDR1 LGHDT and CDR2 YNNKEL (reference sequence). The CDR3 runs to 13 residues. V lost 3 bases and J 4 bases, leaving 10 bases between the germline ends. CDR3 DNA sequence: TGTGCCAGCAGCCACCCAGGAGGTTACGAGCAGTACTTC. Its protein is CASSHPGGYEQYF.

DNA for the CDR3: TGTGCCAGCAGCTTAGGAACTCCCGGAGGCAATCAGCCCCAGCATTTT. This codes for CASSLGTPGGNQPQHF. The chain uses TRBV7-6 and TRBJ1-5; the D is unclear. The germline V gene has CDR1 SGHVS and CDR2 FNYEAQ. The CDR3 loop spans 16 amino acids. V was shortened by 1 base and J by 2 bases, with 12 bases between the two germline ends.

The chain uses TRBV28 and TRBJ2-3, with D possibly matching TRBD1 (5 bases). Germline V lookup: CDR1 MDHEN, CDR2 SYDVKM. V lost 6 bases to trimming and J lost 0 bases, with 16 bases between them. This CDR3 contains 16 residues. The CDR3 protein is CASSTRQLTSTDTQYF. CDR3 DNA: TGTGCCAGCAGCACCCGACAGCTAACTAGCACAGATACGCAGTATTTT.

The rearrangement joins TRBV6-6 to TRBJ1-5; D is uncertain. Germline CDR1 is MNHNY and CDR2 is SVGAGI (reference sequence). CDR3 length equals 13 residues. Trimming took off 7 bases at V and 6 bases at J, with 13 bases between the two ends. DNA of the CDR3: TGTGCCAGCACCATTAGGGAGACTCAGCCCCAGCATTTT. Translation gives CASTIRETQPQHF.

This chain links TRBV30 with TRBJ1-5; D is possibly TRBD1 (5 bases). The CDR3 runs to 15 residues. The germline V gene encodes CDR1 GTSNPN and CDR2 SVGIG (reference sequence). With 4 bases removed from V and 2 bases from J, the gap between germline ends came to 15 bases. CDR3 nucleotides: TGTGCCTGGACGAGGGGTGGGGAGGGCAATCAGCCCCAGCATTTT. Translated: CAWTRGGEGNQPQHF.

The chain is built from TRBV6-5 and TRBJ2-7, with 9 bases lining up with TRBD1. The CDR3 runs 14 residues. V was pared by 8 bases and J by 3 bases, with 8 bases of the junction left unmatched. Germline V CDR1 and CDR2: MNHEY, SVGAGI. The CDR3 DNA reads TGTGCCAGCGAATACCGGGACAGGGTCTACGAGCAGTACTTC. Protein: CASEYRDRVYEQYF.

The V and J genes are TRBV12-3 or TRBV12-4 and TRBJ2-7; D is undetermined. V was shortened by 3 bases and J by 4 bases, with 10 bases between the two germline ends. The CDR3 extends over 13 amino acids. The CDR3 nucleotides read TGTGCCAGCAGTTTCACCTCAGCGTACGAGCAGTACTTC. It specifies CASSFTSAYEQYF.